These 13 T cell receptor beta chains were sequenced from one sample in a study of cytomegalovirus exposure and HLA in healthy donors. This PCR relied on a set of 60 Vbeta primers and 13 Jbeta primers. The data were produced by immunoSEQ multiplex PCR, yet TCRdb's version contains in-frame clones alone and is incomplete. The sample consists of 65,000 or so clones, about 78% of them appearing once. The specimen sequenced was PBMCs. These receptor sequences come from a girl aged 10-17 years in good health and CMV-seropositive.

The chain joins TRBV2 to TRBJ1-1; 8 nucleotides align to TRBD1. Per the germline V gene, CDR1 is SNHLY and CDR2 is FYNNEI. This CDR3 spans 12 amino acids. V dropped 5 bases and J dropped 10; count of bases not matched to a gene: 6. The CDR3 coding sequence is TGTGCCAGCAGTTCCAGGGGGCAGGGAGCTTTCTTT. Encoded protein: CASSSRGQGAFF.

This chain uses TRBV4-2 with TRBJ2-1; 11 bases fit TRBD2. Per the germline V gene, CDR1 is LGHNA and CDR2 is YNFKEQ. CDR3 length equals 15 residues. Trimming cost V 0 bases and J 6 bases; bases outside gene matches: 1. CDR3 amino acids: CASSQEGTSGNEQFF. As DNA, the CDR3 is TGTGCCAGCAGCCAAGAGGGGACTAGCGGCAATGAGCAGTTCTTC.

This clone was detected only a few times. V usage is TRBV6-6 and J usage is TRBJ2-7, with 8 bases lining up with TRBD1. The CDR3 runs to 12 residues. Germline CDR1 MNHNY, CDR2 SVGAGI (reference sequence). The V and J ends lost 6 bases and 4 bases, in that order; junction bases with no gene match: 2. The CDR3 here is CASRDRVYEQYF. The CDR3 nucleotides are TGTGCCAGCAGGGACAGGGTTTACGAGCAGTACTTC.

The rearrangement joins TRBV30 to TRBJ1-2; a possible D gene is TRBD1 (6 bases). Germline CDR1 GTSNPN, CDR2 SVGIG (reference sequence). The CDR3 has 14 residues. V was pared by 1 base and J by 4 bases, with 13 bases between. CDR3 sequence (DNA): TGTGCCTGGAGTGGGGACATAGAGGGCTATGGCTACACCTTC. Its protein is CAWSGDIEGYGYTF.

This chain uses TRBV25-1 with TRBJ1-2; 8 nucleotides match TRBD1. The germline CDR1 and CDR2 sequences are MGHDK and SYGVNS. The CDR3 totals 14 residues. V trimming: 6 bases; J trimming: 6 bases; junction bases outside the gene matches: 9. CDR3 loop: CASRADREGNGYTF. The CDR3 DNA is TGTGCCAGCAGAGCGGACAGGGAGGGAAATGGCTACACCTTC.

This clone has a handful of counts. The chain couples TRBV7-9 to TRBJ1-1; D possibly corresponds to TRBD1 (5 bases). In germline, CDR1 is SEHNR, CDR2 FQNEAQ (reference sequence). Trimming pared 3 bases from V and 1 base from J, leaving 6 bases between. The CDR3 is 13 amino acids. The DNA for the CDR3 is TGTGCCAGCAGCTTCAGGGAGAACACTGAAGCTTTCTTT. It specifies CASSFRENTEAFF.

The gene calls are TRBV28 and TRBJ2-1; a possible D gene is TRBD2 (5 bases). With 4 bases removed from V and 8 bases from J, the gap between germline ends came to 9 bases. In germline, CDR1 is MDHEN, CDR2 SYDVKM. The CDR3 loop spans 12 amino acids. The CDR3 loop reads CASSSSLHEQFF. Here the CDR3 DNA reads TGTGCCAGCAGTTCTAGCCTCCATGAGCAGTTCTTC.

CDR3 loop: CAWDVRPDRTQHEPNNEQFF. DNA of the CDR3: TGTGCCTGGGACGTCCGGCCGGACAGGACGCAACACGAACCAAACAATGAGCAGTTCTTC. The chain joins TRBV30 to TRBJ2-1; 7 bases agree with TRBD1. From germline, CDR1 is GTSNPN and CDR2 SVGIG (reference sequence). The CDR3 spans 20 residues. The trim removed 5 bases at V and 5 bases at J, leaving 27 bases unmatched.

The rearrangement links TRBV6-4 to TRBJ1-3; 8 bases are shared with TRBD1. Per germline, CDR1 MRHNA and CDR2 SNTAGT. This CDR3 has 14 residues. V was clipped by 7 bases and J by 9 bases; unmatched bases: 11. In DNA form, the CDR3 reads TGTGCCAGCATCCGGGACAGGCCCGTCGGCACCATATATTTT. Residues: CASIRDRPVGTIYF.

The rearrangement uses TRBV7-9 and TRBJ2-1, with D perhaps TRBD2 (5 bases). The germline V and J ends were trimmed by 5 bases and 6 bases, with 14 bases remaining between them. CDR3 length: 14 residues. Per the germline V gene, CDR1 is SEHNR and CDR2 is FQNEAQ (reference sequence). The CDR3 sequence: CASSQKLGSNEQFF. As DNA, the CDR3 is TGTGCCAGCAGCCAGAAACTAGGTAGCAATGAGCAGTTCTTC.

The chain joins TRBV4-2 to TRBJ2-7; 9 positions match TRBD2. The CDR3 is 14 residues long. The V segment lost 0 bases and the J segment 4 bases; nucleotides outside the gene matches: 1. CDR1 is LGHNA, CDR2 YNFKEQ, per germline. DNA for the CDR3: TGTGCCAGCAGCCAAGATGCGGGAGGGTACGAGCAGTACTTC. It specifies CASSQDAGGYEQYF.

CDR3 in amino acids: CASSASRGLSTEAFF. The CDR3 nucleotides are TGTGCCAGCAGCGCCAGCCGGGGATTAAGCACTGAAGCTTTCTTT. The V gene is TRBV11-2, the J gene TRBJ1-1; D is ambiguous. The CDR3 spans 15 residues. From germline, CDR1 is SGHAT and CDR2 FQNNGV. Trimming left V 5 bases short and J 4 bases short, with 17 bases between.

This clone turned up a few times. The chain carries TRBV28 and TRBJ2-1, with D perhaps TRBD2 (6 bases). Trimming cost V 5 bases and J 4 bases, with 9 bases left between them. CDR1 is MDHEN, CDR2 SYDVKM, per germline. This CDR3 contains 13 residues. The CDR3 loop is CASSMGLYNEQFF. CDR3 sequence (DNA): TGTGCCAGCAGTATGGGACTTTACAATGAGCAGTTCTTC.